These T cell receptor beta chains were read from a single sample in a study of CD8+CD57+ T cells in acquired aplastic anemia. Via MiXCR, TCRdb re-called the reads, giving one row per CDR3 protein. This sample has roughly 190,000 distinct CDR3 sequences, with less than 65% found just once. The sequenced sample was sorted CD4+, CD8+, or CD8+CD57+ T cells (not recorded which) from PBMCs. The receptors were gathered from a human donor in good health, serving as a control. Both conserved end residues are part of each CDR3. D genes are given only for firm matches. Part of the rows lack a size; the others show once, few, many or a class for expanded clones.

clone_size | d_call | j_call | cdr3_length | v_call | cdr3_nt | cdr3_aa
few | TRBD1 | TRBJ1-4 | 15 | TRBV5-8 | TGTGCCAGCAGCCCCCGAGGGACAGGGGTTGAAAAACTGTTTTTT | CASSPRGTGVEKLFF
. | TRBD2 | TRBJ2-7 | 14 | TRBV5-1 | TGCGCCAGCAGGAGCGGGATATTCTCCTACGAGCAGTACTTC | CASRSGIFSYEQYF
. | . | TRBJ2-1 | 12 | TRBV29-1 | TGCAGCTTGGGCCAAGTAGACGATGAGCAGTTCTTC | CSLGQVDDEQFF
. | . | TRBJ2-7 | 17 | TRBV6-4 | TGTGCCAGCAGTTCGGGAAATCGGGGACGAAGCTCCTACGAGCAGTACTTC | CASSSGNRGRSSYEQYF
once | TRBD2 | TRBJ2-5 | 15 | TRBV7-2 | TGTGCCAGCAGCTTTTGGAGTCAGCGGGGAGAGACCCAGTACTTC | CASSFWSQRGETQYF
. | TRBD1 | TRBJ1-6 | 13 | TRBV20-1 | TGCAGTGTTTTCGATACAGGGGATTCACCACTCCACTTT | CSVFDTGDSPLHF
many | . | TRBJ2-5 | 13 | TRBV28 | TGTGCCAGCGGTGCAGGGCCATCGGAGACCCAGTACTTC | CASGAGPSETQYF
. | TRBD1 | TRBJ2-1 | 14 | TRBV29-1 | TGCAGCGCCGACACAGGGGGCTCCTACAATGAGCAGTTCTTC | CSADTGGSYNEQFF
many | . | TRBJ2-5 | 13 | TRBV7-9 | TGTGCCAGCAGCTTGGTCCCCCAAGAGACCCAGTACTTC | CASSLVPQETQYF
. | . | TRBJ1-2 | 14 | TRBV2 | TGTGCCAGCAGGCCGGGGTCAGGTCGCTATGGCTACACCTTC | CASRPGSGRYGYTF
. | TRBD1 | TRBJ1-2 | 16 | TRBV7-2 | TGTGCCAGCAGCGCGTCCATACACAGGGGGCACTACGGCTACACCTTC | CASSASIHRGHYGYTF
. | TRBD1 | TRBJ1-1 | 13 | TRBV19 | TGTGCCAGTAGTCCGACAGGGCGCTCTGAAGCTTTCTTT | CASSPTGRSEAFF
many | . | TRBJ1-5 | 16 | TRBV10-3 | TGTGCCATCAGTGAGAGGCGTGCCAGTAGCAATCAGCCCCAGCATTTT | CAISERRASSNQPQHF
many | TRBD1 | TRBJ2-5 | 14 | TRBV20-1 | TGCAGTGCTCCGAAGGGGACAGTGGAAGAGACCCAGTACTTC | CSAPKGTVEETQYF
few | TRBD1 | TRBJ1-6 | 18 | TRBV4-1 | TGTGCCAGCAGCCAAGACCCGGACAGGGGACGCTATAATTCACCCCTCCACTTT | CASSQDPDRGRYNSPLHF
. | . | TRBJ1-1 | 16 | TRBV20-1 | TGCAGTGCCAGTAGTATGGGGCAGGGGAAGAACACTGAAGCTTTCTTT | CSASSMGQGKNTEAFF
. | TRBD1 | TRBJ1-1 | 13 | TRBV19 | TGTGCCAGTAGAGACAGGGGTAGGACTGAAGCTTTCTTT | CASRDRGRTEAFF
once | TRBD1 | TRBJ2-1 | 16 | TRBV7-2 | TGTGCCAGCTCACCACTTCTCGGACAGGGGGCTAGGGGACAGTTCTTC | CASSPLLGQGARGQFF
. | TRBD1 | TRBJ1-5 | 17 | TRBV7-2 | TGTGCCAGCAGCTTGGGTCATAAGGACAGGGGAAATCAGCCCCAGCATTTT | CASSLGHKDRGNQPQHF
. | . | TRBJ2-1 | 16 | TRBV11-2 | TGTGCCAGCAGCTTATGGGGTAGGAGCTCCTACAATGAGCAGTTCTTC | CASSLWGRSSYNEQFF
. | . | TRBJ2-7 | 13 | TRBV5-6 | TGTGCCAGCAGCTTCCGGACCAGCTACGAGCAGTACTTC | CASSFRTSYEQYF
many | . | TRBJ2-5 | 13 | TRBV6-2/TRBV6-3 | TGTGCCAGCAGTTCACCACCTCAAGAGACCCAGTACTTC | CASSSPPQETQYF
. | . | TRBJ1-6 | 17 | TRBV20-1 | TGCAGTGCTAGAGATGACCGTACGAGCTCCTATAACTCACCCCTCCACTTT | CSARDDRTSSYNSPLHF
. | TRBD1 | TRBJ2-7 | 16 | TRBV20-1 | TGCAGTGCTAGAGATGCGGGACAGGGAACATCCTACGAGCAGTACTTC | CSARDAGQGTSYEQYF
. | . | TRBJ1-2 | 17 | TRBV20-1 | TGCAGTGCTAGTCCCCGGTCTGGGGGGCGCAGTGGGTATGGCTACACCTTC | CSASPRSGGRSGYGYTF
many | TRBD1 | TRBJ1-6 | 12 | TRBV20-1 | TGCAGTGCTGGGCAGGGGGCTTCACCCCTCCACTTT | CSAGQGASPLHF
many | TRBD1 | TRBJ2-3 | 12 | TRBV29-1 | TGCAGCGTCGGGACAGTCACAGATACGCAGTATTTT | CSVGTVTDTQYF
many | . | TRBJ1-4 | 18 | TRBV19 | TGTGCCAGTACCGATACTCCCACGGCCAGGGGCGTGTATGAAAAACTGTTTTTT | CASTDTPTARGVYEKLFF
many | . | TRBJ2-5 | 15 | TRBV3-1 | TGTGCCAGCAGCCGAAACCAAGGAGGGGGGGAGACCCAGTACTTC | CASSRNQGGGETQYF
. | TRBD2 | TRBJ2-1 | 17 | TRBV24-1 | TGTGCCACCAGTGATTTTCCCGGGACTAGCGGGAGGAATGAGCAGTTCTTC | CATSDFPGTSGRNEQFF
. | . | TRBJ2-7 | 16 | TRBV20-1 | TGCAGTGCTAGAGATCCAGAGGGGGGCGACTCCTACGAGCAGTACTTC | CSARDPEGGDSYEQYF
few | TRBD1 | TRBJ1-1 | 14 | TRBV29-1 | TGCAGCGCCCGGGACAGGGGTTGGAACACTGAAGCTTTCTTT | CSARDRGWNTEAFF
. | TRBD2 | TRBJ2-3 | 15 | TRBV7-2 | TGTGCCAGCAGCTTCCAACTAGCGCACACAGATACGCAGTATTTT | CASSFQLAHTDTQYF
. | . | TRBJ1-6 | 15 | TRBV2 | TGTGCCAGCAGTGAAAGGCAGGCTGTAGCTTCACCCCTCCACTTT | CASSERQAVASPLHF
. | TRBD1 | TRBJ2-7 | 15 | TRBV7-2 | TGTGCCAGCAGCTTGGGGGACAGGAGCTCCTACGAGCAGTACTTC | CASSLGDRSSYEQYF
many | . | TRBJ1-1 | 16 | TRBV5-6 | TGTGCCAGCAGCGGGCAGGGGAGACAAGTGAACACTGAAGCTTTCTTT | CASSGQGRQVNTEAFF
many | . | TRBJ1-2 | 13 | TRBV27 | TGTGCCAGCAGTTTTAGGGACAACTATGGCTACACCTTC | CASSFRDNYGYTF
. | TRBD1 | TRBJ1-2 | 12 | TRBV19 | TGTGCCAGTAGTATCGGGACAGGGCCCTACACCTTC | CASSIGTGPYTF
. | . | TRBJ1-4 | 12 | TRBV2 | TGTGCCAGCGGGTCGAGGGGTGAAAAACTGTTTTTT | CASGSRGEKLFF
. | . | TRBJ2-7 | 15 | TRBV15 | TGTGCCACCAGCCGGTCCAGGGGGAGGTCCTACGAGCAGTACTTC | CATSRSRGRSYEQYF
. | . | TRBJ2-5 | 13 | TRBV20-1 | TGCAGTGCTAGAGAGGAGGGACAAGGGACCCAGTACTTC | CSAREEGQGTQYF
. | . | TRBJ2-3 | 14 | TRBV7-2 | TGTGCCAGCAGCCCAAGGCATAGGCAAGATACGCAGTATTTT | CASSPRHRQDTQYF
many | . | TRBJ2-7 | 14 | TRBV5-1 | TGCGCCAGCAGCTTTAACGGTTACTCCTACGAGCAGTACTTC | CASSFNGYSYEQYF
. | TRBD1 | TRBJ2-1 | 15 | TRBV2 | TGTGCCAGCAGGGAGGACAGGCCGTCCTACAATGAGCAGTTCTTC | CASREDRPSYNEQFF
many | TRBD2 | TRBJ2-1 | 17 | TRBV7-2 | TGTGCCAGCAGCCTCCCGGGCGTTAGCGGGGGGCTACATGAGCAGTTCTTC | CASSLPGVSGGLHEQFF
. | . | TRBJ1-2 | 14 | TRBV5-1 | TGCGCCAGCAGCTTGGAGGGCGGCCTCTATGGCTACACCTTC | CASSLEGGLYGYTF
. | . | TRBJ1-5 | 17 | TRBV11-1 | TGTGCCAGCAGATCGAGTCGGGGTGTCAGAAACAATCAGCCCCAGCATTTT | CASRSSRGVRNNQPQHF
. | . | TRBJ1-6 | 14 | TRBV11-3 | TGTGCCAGCAGCCAAGATCCAGAGAATTCACCCCTCCACTTT | CASSQDPENSPLHF
many | TRBD1 | TRBJ2-2 | 19 | TRBV5-1 | TGCGCCAGCAGCTTGTCGGGACAGGGTCCCGGTGGCAACACCGGGGAGCTGTTTTTT | CASSLSGQGPGGNTGELFF
. | TRBD2 | TRBJ2-1 | 15 | TRBV15 | TGTGCCACCAGCAGGTCTAGCGGAAACTACAATGAGCAGTTCTTC | CATSRSSGNYNEQFF
. | TRBD1 | TRBJ1-2 | 11 | TRBV2 | TGTGCCAGCGACAGGGGAGGCGGCTACACCTTC | CASDRGGGYTF
. | TRBD2 | TRBJ2-3 | 15 | TRBV10-3 | TGTGCCATCTCAATGACTAGCGGGGCGGGAGATACGCAGTATTTT | CAISMTSGAGDTQYF
many | . | TRBJ1-5 | 13 | TRBV12-3/TRBV12-4 | TGTGCCAGCAGTTTAGACAGCCCCCAGCCCCAGCATTTT | CASSLDSPQPQHF
many | . | TRBJ2-7 | 13 | TRBV12-3/TRBV12-4 | TGTGCCAGCACCCCGGGTGCCTCCTACGAGCAGTACTTC | CASTPGASYEQYF
. | TRBD2 | TRBJ2-3 | 15 | TRBV25-1 | TGTGCCAGCAGTGAATTCGGGGGGAGCACAGATACGCAGTATTTT | CASSEFGGSTDTQYF
many | . | TRBJ1-5 | 16 | TRBV2 | TGTGCCAGCACCCTAGGGGGGTTGAGGCCGAATCAGCCCCAGCATTTT | CASTLGGLRPNQPQHF
few | TRBD2 | TRBJ2-7 | 15 | TRBV28 | TGTGCCAGCAGTTCTCTGGGGACTAAGCTCTACGAGCAGTACTTC | CASSSLGTKLYEQYF
. | . | TRBJ2-5 | 14 | TRBV9 | TGTGCCAGCAGCTCACAGGGGGGGAGGGAGACCCAGTACTTC | CASSSQGGRETQYF
many | . | TRBJ1-2 | 14 | TRBV12-3/TRBV12-4 | TGTGCCAGCAGTTTAGGCGGAAGGTTTAATGGCTACACCTTC | CASSLGGRFNGYTF
. | TRBD1 | TRBJ2-7 | 14 | TRBV10-1 | TGCGCCAGCAGTGAGTCGGACAGGGGGTTCGAGCAGTACTTC | CASSESDRGFEQYF